These 10 T cell receptor beta chains originate from one sample sequenced in a study of Ad26.COV2.S vaccination and SARS-CoV-2 variants (TCRdb year 2021). Receptor amplification or capture employed the immunoSEQ multiplex PCR assay. Imported from immuneACCESS, the table was reduced by TCRdb to in-frame sequences with V and J called. These copies leave out some clones; in studies compared against another copy, an unresolved V gene accounts for under half, and the cause of the remainder is not known. The sample has 440,000 or so clones on record, around 92% of them singletons. The ten biggest clones cover over 1.5% of the sample. The intended sense of this specimen's treatment or condition label: around 19 received Ad26.COV2.S at low or high dose, single or two shots; about 5 received placebo; per-sample allocation not given. For vaccine and placebo recipients, the sequenced repertoires came from samples collected on day 63 after the first injection.

The sample here was peripheral blood, taken in a trial of Ad26.COV2.S vaccine versus placebo. These TCRs come from a person between 18 and 60 years old who received the Ad26.COV2.S COVID-19 vaccine or a placebo.

This clone was seen only a few times. The chain carries TRBV9 and TRBJ1-2, with TRBD1 matching over 12 bases. CDR1 SGDLS and CDR2 YYNGEE come from the germline V gene. V gave up 3 bases and J gave up 6 bases; unmatched junction bases: 6. The CDR3 has 15 amino acids. CDR3 in amino acids: CASSETGTGGDGYTF. CDR3 sequence (DNA): TGTGCCAGCAGCGAAACCGGGACAGGGGGCGATGGCTACACCTTC.

In regard to this clone: The sample has other DNA sequences that encode this CDR3 too. The genes are TRBV5-4 and TRBJ1-2; no firm D call. Per germline, CDR1 SGHNT and CDR2 YYREEE (reference sequence). Trimming shortened V by 2 bases and J by 4 bases, and 9 bases separated the two germline ends. The CDR3 extends over 13 amino acids. The CDR3 bases are TGTGCCAGCAGCTTAGATCGGAGCTATGGCTACACCTTC. Its translation: CASSLDRSYGYTF.

The rearrangement links TRBV6-5 to TRBJ1-1; D is ambiguous. CDR1 MNHEY and CDR2 SVGAGI come from the germline V gene. This CDR3 is built from 12 residues. V lost 5 bases and J lost 4, with 8 bases in between. DNA for the CDR3: TGTGCCAGCAGTCCGAGGAGCACTGAAGCTTTCTTT. Its protein product is CASSPRSTEAFF.

V usage is TRBV28 and J usage is TRBJ2-7, with TRBD1 matching 9 bases. CDR1 MDHEN and CDR2 SYDVKM come from the germline V gene. Trimming at V came to 5 bases and at J to 2 bases, leaving 10 bases not matched to a gene. The CDR3 length is 16 residues. This chain's CDR3 is CASSTPDRDRAYEQYF. The CDR3 coding sequence is TGTGCCAGCAGTACGCCAGACCGGGACAGGGCCTACGAGCAGTACTTC.

The chain couples TRBV19 to TRBJ1-1, with D tentatively TRBD1 (6 bases). Germline values: CDR1 LNHDA, CDR2 SQIVND (reference sequence). The CDR3 length is 13 residues. V was cut by 7 bases and J by 7 bases, with 16 bases left in between. The CDR3 here is CASNRGGGIEAFF. In nucleotides, the CDR3 is TGTGCCAGTAACCGAGGAGGGGGTATTGAAGCTTTCTTT. The whole variable domain, remainder taken from reference TRBV19 and TRBJ1-1, is DGGITQSPKYLFRKEGQNVTLSCEQNLNHDAMYWYRQDPGQGLRLIYYSQIVNDFQKGDIAEGYSVSREKKESFPLTVTSAQKNPTAFYLCASNRGGGIEAFFGQGTRLTVV.

The J gene is TRBJ1-4, the V gene TRBV2, with 9 bases fitting TRBD1. The germline V gene encodes CDR1 SNHLY and CDR2 FYNNEI. This CDR3 contains 15 residues. The trim removed 6 bases at V and 4 bases at J, leaving 6 bases unmatched. In DNA, the CDR3 is TGTGCCAGCAGGCGGACAGGGGCCGATAATGAAAAACTGTTTTTT. Translating it yields CASRRTGADNEKLFF.

A few counts support this clone. This chain uses TRBV7-9 with TRBJ2-2; D is perhaps TRBD1 (6 bases). Germline lookup yields CDR1 SEHNR and CDR2 FQNEAQ (reference sequence). V lost 2 bases and J 5 bases, leaving 12 bases between the germline ends. The length of the CDR3 is 15 residues. The CDR3 spells CASSLRQATTGELFF. In nucleotides, the CDR3 is TGTGCCAGCAGCTTACGACAGGCAACTACCGGGGAGCTGTTTTTT.

The genes are TRBV7-2 and TRBJ2-2; possibly TRBD1 for D (6 bases). This CDR3 comprises 16 residues. Trimming took off 3 bases at V and 0 bases at J, with 11 bases between the two ends. Germline loops: CDR1 SGHTA, CDR2 FQGNSA. The CDR3 spells CASSFQGSANTGELFF. The CDR3 DNA follows: TGTGCCAGCAGCTTCCAGGGGTCCGCGAACACCGGGGAGCTGTTTTTT.

The V gene is TRBV4-1, the J gene TRBJ1-2; no firm D call. Trimming took 0 bases from V and 0 from J, leaving 2 bases between them. CDR1 and CDR2 from the germline V gene are MGHRA and YSYEKL. The CDR3 extends over 13 amino acids. The CDR3 sequence is CASSQDSNYGYTF. CDR3 coding DNA: TGCGCCAGCAGCCAAGACTCTAACTATGGCTACACCTTC.

V gene TRBV2 combines with J gene TRBJ2-1, with TRBD2 matching over 12 bases. V was pared by 4 bases and J by 9 bases, with 13 bases of the junction left unmatched. Germline CDR1 SNHLY, CDR2 FYNNEI. This CDR3 is 17 amino acids long. The CDR3 DNA is TGTGCCAGCAGTGCCGGACTAGCGGGGAGGATGTACGGTGAGCAGTTCTTC. Its translation is CASSAGLAGRMYGEQFF.